This paragraph covers one T cell receptor beta chain sequence. It was during active infection that Seattle patients were enrolled and then longitudinally followed. This sample was included in a study of blood T cell repertoires in COVID-19. Measured with immunoSEQ multiplex PCR; TCRdb has only the in-frame clones, and not every one. The repertoire consists of approximately 200,000 clones, with 85% to 90% occurring once and the leading ten covering about 20%. This CDR3 is 16 amino acids long. With V trimmed by 6 bases and J by 9 bases, 15 bases remained unmatched. CDR1 and CDR2 from the germline V gene are MDHEN and SYDVKM.

Material for sequencing was peripheral blood. The chain links TRBV28 to TRBJ2-4; the match to TRBD1 covers 9 bases. This receptor was identified in a person between 65 and 79 years old with COVID-19, enrolled during active disease. The chain's CDR3 is CASSLFGTGYRGIQYF. In DNA, the CDR3 is TGTGCCAGCAGCCTCTTCGGGACAGGGTATCGGGGCATTCAGTACTTC.